One TCR beta chain is described in this entry. The germline V and J ends were trimmed by 0 bases and 8 bases, with 7 bases remaining between them. The CDR3 runs 13 residues. CDR1 LGHNA and CDR2 YNFKEQ come from the germline V gene. Profiled with immunoSEQ multiplex PCR; TCRdb holds only in-frame clones, not every one. The sample has about 60,000 clones; 92% are singletons. This sample stems from a study of T cell changes during pregnancy in multiple sclerosis. The chain joins TRBV4-2 to TRBJ1-4; D is unresolved. The sequencing here drew on CD4+ T cells from peripheral blood mononuclear cells, taken in the second trimester of pregnancy. The sequence was collected from a female donor with multiple sclerosis, enrolled in a pregnancy study. The CDR3 loop is CASSQDMREKLFF. DNA of the CDR3: TGTGCCAGCAGCCAAGATATGCGAGAAAAACTGTTTTTT.